The 21 T cell receptor beta chains given below trace back to one sample, sequenced in a study of cytomegalovirus exposure and HLA in healthy donors. Only in-frame clones appear in the TCRdb table, and some are missing; sequencing was by immunoSEQ multiplex PCR. The sample holds some 150,000 clones, roughly 86% seen once. Specimen: PBMCs. Every receptor here comes from a man between 18 and 29 years old in good health and CMV-seropositive.

The gene calls are TRBV30 and TRBJ2-5; 8 nucleotides align to TRBD2. Looked up from germline, CDR1 is GTSNPN and CDR2 is SVGIG (reference sequence). J lost 4 bases, V lost 3 bases, and 4 bases had no gene match. This CDR3 has 13 residues. CDR3 bases: TGTGCCTGGAGGTCAGCGGGAGCAGAGACCCAGTACTTC. Residues: CAWRSAGAETQYF. Filled out from reference TRBV30 and TRBJ2-5, the complete variable domain reads SQTIHQWPATLVQPVGSPLSLECTVEGTSNPNLYWYRQAAGRGLQLLFYSVGIGQISSEVPQNLSASRPQDRQFILSSKKLLLSDSGFYLCAWRSAGAETQYFGPGTRLLVL.

This sequence joins TRBV29-1 and TRBJ1-2; TRBD1 matches at 9 bases. V was pared by 6 bases and J by 1 base, with 6 bases of the junction left unmatched. The CDR3 extends over 14 amino acids. Germline V gene lookup returns CDR1 SQVTM and CDR2 ANQGSEA. DNA for the CDR3: TGCAGCGTCCCCGGGACAGGGTTTAACTATGGCTACACCTTC. Translated: CSVPGTGFNYGYTF.

The V and J genes are TRBV14 and TRBJ1-1; TRBD1 agrees at 7 bases. This CDR3 spans 15 amino acids. Germline loops: CDR1 SGHDN, CDR2 FVKESK. After removal of 1 base from V and 1 base from J, the junction contained 3 bases not matched to a gene. The CDR3 DNA follows: TGTGCCAGCAGCCAAGTCCCAGGGGGGAACACTGAAGCTTTCTTT. Its translation: CASSQVPGGNTEAFF. The full variable domain, completed using reference TRBV14 and TRBJ1-1, is EAGVTQFPSHSVIEKGQTVTLRCDPISGHDNLYWYRRVMGKEIKFLLHFVKESKQDESGMPNNRFLAERTGGTYSTLKVQPAELEDSGVYFCASSQVPGGNTEAFFGQGTRLTVV.

The chain uses TRBV7-3 and TRBJ1-6, with a possible D match to TRBD1 (6 bases). The CDR3 is made up of 13 amino acids. Germline V gives CDR1 SGHTA, CDR2 FQGTGA. The V and J ends lost 6 bases and 9 bases respectively, with 12 bases between them. The chain's CDR3 is CASSTGFGSPLHF. CDR3 DNA sequence: TGTGCCAGCAGTACAGGGTTCGGTTCACCCCTCCACTTT. Based on the CDR3 plus reference TRBV7-3 and TRBJ1-6, the full variable domain is GAGVSQTPSNKVTEKGKYVELRCDPISGHTALYWYRQSLGQGPEFLIYFQGTGAADDSGLPNDRFFAVRPEGSVSTLKIQRTERGDSAVYLCASSTGFGSPLHFGNGTRLTVT.

The genes are TRBV2 and TRBJ2-2; 16 nucleotides line up with TRBD2. The CDR3 runs to 14 residues. The V segment lost 7 bases and the J segment 13 bases; nucleotides outside the gene matches: 6. The germline CDR1 and CDR2 sequences are SNHLY and FYNNEI. CDR3 protein: CASTGTSGGAGLFF. Here the CDR3 DNA reads TGTGCCAGCACCGGGACTAGCGGGGGGGCAGGGCTGTTTTTT.

The genes are TRBV7-9 and TRBJ1-4; tentative D call: TRBD1 (6 bases). Germline values: CDR1 SEHNR, CDR2 FQNEAQ (reference sequence). V was cut by 2 bases and J by 2 bases, with 6 bases left in between. The CDR3 is made up of 14 amino acids. The CDR3 sequence: CASSLTGTNEKLFF. The CDR3 DNA sequence: TGTGCCAGCAGCTTAACAGGGACTAATGAAAAACTGTTTTTT. The full variable domain, completed using reference TRBV7-9 and TRBJ1-4, is DTGVSQNPRHKITKRGQNVTFRCDPISEHNRLYWYRQTLGQGPEFLTYFQNEAQLEKSRLLSDRFSAERPKGSFSTLEIQRTEQGDSAMYLCASSLTGTNEKLFFGSGTQLSVL.

V and J are TRBV30 and TRBJ1-2; 7 bases agree with TRBD1. Losses at the gene ends were 2 bases for V and 4 bases for J; bases not matched to a gene: 10. The CDR3 consists of 15 residues. Per germline, CDR1 GTSNPN and CDR2 SVGIG (reference sequence). The CDR3 region is CAWSRDSRASYGYTF. The CDR3 nucleotides are TGTGCCTGGAGTCGGGACAGCCGAGCCTCCTATGGCTACACCTTC.

The V call is TRBV13, the J call TRBJ2-1; 9 bases are shared with TRBD1. CDR1 PRHDT and CDR2 FYEKMQ come from the germline V gene (reference sequence). The CDR3 extends over 14 amino acids. Losses at the gene ends were 3 bases for V and 3 bases for J; bases not matched to a gene: 0. The CDR3 reads CASSLDRGYNEQFF. The CDR3 nucleotides read TGTGCCAGCAGCTTGGACAGGGGCTACAATGAGCAGTTCTTC. Filled out from reference TRBV13 and TRBJ2-1, the complete variable domain reads AAGVIQSPRHLIKEKRETATLKCYPIPRHDTVYWYQQGPGQDPQFLISFYEKMQSDKGSIPDRFSAQQFSDYHSELNMSSLELGDSALYFCASSLDRGYNEQFFGPGTRLTVL.

V and J are TRBV2 and TRBJ1-1; D call uncertain. Germline loops: CDR1 SNHLY, CDR2 FYNNEI. The CDR3 consists of 13 residues. V lost 2 bases and J 6 bases, leaving 10 bases between the germline ends. The CDR3 loop is CASSESEGSEAFF. CDR3 nucleotide sequence: TGTGCCAGCAGTGAATCGGAGGGCTCTGAAGCTTTCTTT.

This clone has a single count. The chain employs TRBV19 and TRBJ1-5; maybe TRBD1 (5 bases). The CDR3 contains 13 residues. Trimming removed 6 bases at V and 5 bases at J, with 11 bases between. Germline V gene sequence: CDR1 LNHDA, CDR2 SQIVND (reference sequence). CDR3 nucleotides: TGTGCCAGTAGCCAGGGTAGGGATCAGCCCCAGCATTTT. It codes for CASSQGRDQPQHF.

CDR3 residues: CASSGTGRDGELFF. The CDR3 nucleotides read TGTGCCAGCAGCGGGACAGGGAGAGACGGGGAGCTGTTTTTT. The chain couples TRBV5-4 to TRBJ2-2; 9 bases match TRBD1. Unmatched junction bases numbered 5, after V lost 4 bases and J lost 7 bases. Germline CDR1 is SGHNT and CDR2 is YYREEE (reference sequence). CDR3 length: 14 amino acids.

The CDR3 here is CASSAERGGTDTQYF. CDR3 in DNA: TGTGCCAGCAGTGCGGAGCGGGGGGGCACAGATACGCAGTATTTT. The rearrangement links TRBV6-4 to TRBJ2-3; 9 nucleotides match TRBD2. Germline V gene data show CDR1 as MRHNA and CDR2 as SNTAGT. V shed 4 bases and J 1 base; nucleotides not matched to a gene: 3. This CDR3 region has 15 residues.

The chain joins TRBV7-9 to TRBJ1-1; D perhaps matches TRBD1 (5 bases). The CDR3 sequence is 15 residues long. Germline lookup yields CDR1 SEHNR and CDR2 FQNEAQ (reference sequence). Trimming took 1 base from V and 2 from J, leaving 11 bases between them. CDR3 loop: CASSLGVGGNTEAFF. The CDR3 DNA reads as TGTGCCAGCAGCTTAGGAGTGGGGGGAAACACTGAAGCTTTCTTT. The full variable domain, with the rest looked up from reference TRBV7-9 and TRBJ1-1, is DTGVSQNPRHKITKRGQNVTFRCDPISEHNRLYWYRQTLGQGPEFLTYFQNEAQLEKSRLLSDRFSAERPKGSFSTLEIQRTEQGDSAMYLCASSLGVGGNTEAFFGQGTRLTVV.

The chain has TRBV2 and TRBJ2-3, with D hard to call. CDR1 and CDR2 from the germline V gene are SNHLY and FYNNEI. CDR3 length: 15 residues. V dropped 7 bases and J dropped 0 bases, with 14 bases sitting between them. CDR3 bases: TGTGCCAGCAACTCAGGTACCGCAAGCACAGATACGCAGTATTTT. It is translated as CASNSGTASTDTQYF.

The chain couples TRBV10-2 to TRBJ2-2; D is uncertain. The CDR3 is 15 amino acids. Trimming left V 0 bases short and J 4 bases short, with 9 bases between. Germline CDR1 is WSHSY and CDR2 is SAAADI. This CDR3 is CASSESLVGTGELFF. CDR3 nucleotides: TGCGCCAGCAGTGAGTCTCTAGTAGGCACCGGGGAGCTGTTTTTT.

The rearrangement joins TRBV5-1 to TRBJ2-1, with 8 bases matching TRBD1. Germline lookup yields CDR1 SGHRS and CDR2 YFSETQ. Trimming cost V 0 bases and J 7 bases; bases outside gene matches: 3. The CDR3 consists of 14 residues. The CDR3 sequence: CASSLEGTGNEQFF. The DNA for the CDR3 is TGCGCCAGCAGCTTGGAAGGGACAGGAAATGAGCAGTTCTTC.

This chain links TRBV27 with TRBJ1-1, with D maybe TRBD1 (6 bases). Germline V gene data show CDR1 as MNHEY and CDR2 as SMNVEV (reference sequence). CDR3 length: 16 residues. V was shortened by 3 bases and J by 6 bases, with 20 bases between the two germline ends. CDR3 nucleotides: TGTGCCAGCAGTTTCCTCACAAGGGGGAAGGGGTCTGAAGCTTTCTTT. Protein sequence: CASSFLTRGKGSEAFF.

The chain carries TRBV13 and TRBJ2-3; 7 nucleotides align to TRBD2. Germline lookup yields CDR1 PRHDT and CDR2 FYEKMQ (reference sequence). The CDR3 contains 17 residues. After removal of 5 bases from V and 0 bases from J, the junction contained 11 bases not matched to a gene. The CDR3 DNA reads as TGTGCCAGCAGCCCCGTTCTGGGGAGGGCTAGCACAGATACGCAGTATTTT. It codes for CASSPVLGRASTDTQYF.

J is TRBJ1-1 and V is TRBV7-9, with 10 bases identical to TRBD1. CDR1 and CDR2 from the germline V gene are SEHNR and FQNEAQ (reference sequence). Unmatched junction bases numbered 5, after V lost 7 bases and J lost 3 bases. This CDR3 has 14 residues. Here the CDR3 reads CASIAGTGDTEAFF. CDR3 bases: TGTGCCAGCATCGCCGGGACAGGGGACACTGAAGCTTTCTTT.

This chain joins TRBV11-2 and TRBJ2-1, with 9 bases identical to TRBD2. Germline V gene sequence: CDR1 SGHAT, CDR2 FQNNGV. The CDR3 length is 15 residues. Trimming removed 2 bases from V and 1 base from J; junction bases left unmatched: 0. CDR3 loop: CASSLLAGSYNEQFF. The CDR3 DNA follows: TGTGCCAGCAGCTTACTAGCGGGGTCCTACAATGAGCAGTTCTTC.

There are a few counts of this clone. The chain links TRBV2 to TRBJ2-1; 9 bases are a match to TRBD2. V was pared by 8 bases and J by 10 bases, with 12 bases of the junction left unmatched. This CDR3 contains 14 residues. Germline CDR1 is SNHLY and CDR2 is FYNNEI. The CDR3 DNA follows: TGTGCCAGCGTAGCGGGAGTTGAGAGGAGGGAGCAGTTCTTC. Protein: CASVAGVERREQFF.